The clone carrying this T cell receptor beta chain was counted only a few times. Its specificity is not known. These data are taken from a study of cytomegalovirus exposure and HLA in healthy donors. General study findings and limits: An analysis that came later showed most CMV-associated TCR beta chains appearing HLA-restricted.

V was cut by 0 bases and J by 4 bases, with 14 bases left in between. Germline values: CDR1 SGDLS, CDR2 YYNGEE. This CDR3 comprises 16 residues. PCR was performed using 60 Vbeta and 13 Jbeta primers. TCRdb's copy holds only in-frame clones and misses some; the assay was immunoSEQ multiplex PCR. In the table there are more than 140,000 clones, around 80% of which are singletons. The receptor was derived from a middle-aged man in good health and CMV-seronegative. The sample comprised PBMCs. The chain recombines TRBV9 with TRBJ1-3; D not certain. The CDR3, as DNA: TGTGCCAGCAGCGTAGAGGGCGGAGGACGGGGAAACACCATATATTTT. It codes for CASSVEGGGRGNTIYF. The full variable domain, rest sourced from reference TRBV9 and TRBJ1-3, is DSGVTQTPKHLITATGQRVTLRCSPRSGDLSVYWYQQSLDQGLQFLIQYYNGEERAKGNILERFSAQQFPDLHSELNLSSLELGDSALYFCASSVEGGGRGNTIYFGEGSWLTVV.